Detailed here is one T cell receptor beta chain. Its antigen is undetermined. This may be a read error, as it is one base from a much larger clone. This record belongs to a study of tumor and adjacent non-tumor tissue in lung cancer. On the study more broadly: Patients comprised 12 adenocarcinoma, a couple of squamous cell carcinoma and 1 small cell lung cancer. Study-wide results and caveats: Tumor repertoires had a smaller top 100 clone share than normal lung.

The template was RNA from unsorted bulk tissue. Newly diagnosed lung cancer patients had thoracic surgery in China, August–late 2014, without prior chemotherapy. A modified ARM-PCR protocol with three rounds of nested PCR amplified TCRbeta. Each CDR3 protein is one row after TCRdb ran MiXCR on the multiplex PCR reads. The sample contains approximately 79,000 distinct CDR3 sequences, more than 60% of which appear only once. The germline gives CDR1 SGHDN, CDR2 FVKESK. The CDR3 totals 16 residues. The sequence was obtained from a man in his 70s with non-small cell lung cancer. The chain combines TRBV14 with TRBJ2-1; 7 bases are shared with TRBD1. The sequencing sample was made of lung tumor tissue. The CDR3 DNA reads TGTGCCAGCAGCCAAGATACAGGGGTAGTCTACAATAAGCAGTTCTTC. It yields the protein CASSQDTGVVYNKQFF. Drawing the rest from reference TRBV14 and TRBJ2-1, the complete variable domain is EAGVTQFPSHSVIEKGQTVTLRCDPISGHDNLYWYRRVMGKEIKFLLHFVKESKQDESGMPNNRFLAERTGGTYSTLKVQPAELEDSGVYFCASSQDTGVVYNKQFFGPGTRLTVL.